The sequence of this TCR beta chain was determined in a study of OX40 agonist ivuxolimab in advanced cancers. Study-wide points: Normalized T-cell clonal expansion was also low in some nonresponders.

This clone occurred once. Its target is not known. Between the trimmed V and J ends, which lost 4 bases and 3 bases, there was a span of 2 bases. The germline CDR1 and CDR2 sequences are SGHTS and YDEGEE. The CDR3 has 10 amino acids. Data came from immunoSEQ multiplex PCR; TCRdb stores just in-frame clones and leaves some out. In the table there are tens of thousands of clones, just over 90% of which are singletons. The specimen comprised CD4+ or CD8+ T cells sorted from blood, sampled in a trial of the OX40 agonist ivuxolimab. The J gene is TRBJ2-7, the V gene TRBV5-8; D call uncertain. The clonotype was recovered from an adult with an advanced solid tumor such as melanoma, head and neck, liver or kidney cancer. CDR3 amino acids: CASSNYEQYF. The CDR3 nucleotides read TGTGCCAGCAGCAACTACGAGCAGTACTTC.